This TCR beta chain was found in a study of identical twins. Whole-study findings and limits: Clonotypes of the beta chain that were abundant in cord blood carried fewer insertions (memory repertoires showed none).

Notes on this clonotype: Its antigen remains unknown. An end of the junction differs from the germline gene, which may be a read error.

The V gene's germline CDR1 is SGDLS and CDR2 YYNGEE. The CDR3 has 12 residues. Unique molecular identifiers were present on the cDNA, which also gained a universal primer site by template switching. TCRdb recomputed calls from the 5' RACE reads with MiXCR, one row per CDR3 protein. The data hold just under 650,000 distinct CDR3 sequences, with about 7.1% observed a single time. This sample was shared with a second study, whose subject was yellow fever vaccine responses in identical twins.

What was sequenced was PBMCs. This receptor was obtained from a woman between 18 and 29 years old in good health. This chain links TRBV9 with TRBJ2-1; TRBD2 might be the D (6 bases). CDR3 DNA sequence: TGTGACAGCAGCGTAGCGGACAATGAGCAGTTCTTC. Its protein product is CDSSVADNEQFF.